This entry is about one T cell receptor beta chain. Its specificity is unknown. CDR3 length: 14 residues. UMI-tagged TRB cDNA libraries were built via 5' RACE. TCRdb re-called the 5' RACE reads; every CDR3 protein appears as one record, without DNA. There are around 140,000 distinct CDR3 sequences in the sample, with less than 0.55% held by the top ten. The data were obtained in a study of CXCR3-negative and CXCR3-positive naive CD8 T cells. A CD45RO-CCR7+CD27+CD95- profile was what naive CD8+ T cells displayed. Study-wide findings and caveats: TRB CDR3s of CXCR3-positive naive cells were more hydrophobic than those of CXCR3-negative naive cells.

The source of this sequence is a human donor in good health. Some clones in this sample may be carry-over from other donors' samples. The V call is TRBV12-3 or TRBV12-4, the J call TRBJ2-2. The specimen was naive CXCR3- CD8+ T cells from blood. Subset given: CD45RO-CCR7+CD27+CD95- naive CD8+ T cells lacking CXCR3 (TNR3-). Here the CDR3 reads CASSLVGNTGELFF.